The 31 T cell receptor beta chains below were found in one sample sequenced in a study of T cells after yellow fever vaccination. A single record per CDR3 protein comes from TCRdb applying MiXCR to the 5' RACE reads. The table records hundreds of thousands of distinct CDR3 sequences, about 14% of them present only once. The sample consisted of PBMCs, taken on the day of the yellow fever booster vaccination. The receptors here all came from a man aged 30 to 39 who received the YFV17D yellow fever vaccine.

As DNA, the CDR3 is TGTGCCAGCCACAGCAGCCCCGCCGAGGAGCTGTTTTTT. Translated, it gives CASHSSPAEELFF. J is TRBJ2-2 and V is TRBV5-4; D gene ambiguous. The V gene lost 7 bases and the J gene lost 10 bases, with 17 bases spanning the gap. CDR3 size: 13 residues. The germline gives CDR1 SGHNT, CDR2 YYREEE (reference sequence).

This clonotype has more than one count but fewer than ten. J is TRBJ1-5 and V is TRBV5-5; 8 positions match TRBD1. Germline loops: CDR1 SGHKS, CDR2 YYEKEE (reference sequence). CDR3 length equals 15 residues. V trimming: 4 bases; J trimming: 6 bases; junction bases outside the gene matches: 9. The CDR3 loop reads CASSRDRSKGQPQHF. CDR3 in DNA: TGTGCCAGCAGCCGGGACAGGTCGAAGGGTCAGCCCCAGCATTTT.

In its sample, this clonotype was seen a few times. The V and J genes are TRBV15 and TRBJ1-2, with D tentatively TRBD1 (5 bases). With 1 base removed from V and 3 bases from J, the gap between germline ends came to 12 bases. Germline V CDR1 and CDR2: LNHNV, YYDKDF (reference sequence). CDR3 size: 15 residues. DNA of the CDR3: TGTGCCACCAGCAGAGGCCCCGGAGGGGACTATGGCTACACCTTC. Encoded protein: CATSRGPGGDYGYTF.

The V gene is TRBV20-1, the J gene TRBJ2-1, with TRBD2 matching 8 bases. Germline CDR1 and CDR2: DFQATT and SNEGSKA (reference sequence). This CDR3 contains 15 residues. The J segment lost 10 bases and the V segment lost 1 base, leaving 12 bases of the junction unmatched. The CDR3: CSARVTGGPSGEQFF. DNA of the CDR3: TGCAGTGCTAGAGTTACGGGAGGGCCCTCGGGAGAGCAGTTCTTC.

The chain has TRBV7-2 and TRBJ1-4, with D possibly being TRBD1 (5 bases). The CDR3 has 14 amino acids. V lost 2 bases and J 8 bases, leaving 12 bases between the germline ends. Germline assignment: CDR1 SGHTA and CDR2 FQGNSA. The CDR3 sequence: CASSLKQGWEKLFF. The CDR3 bases are TGTGCCAGCAGCTTAAAGCAGGGTTGGGAAAAACTGTTTTTT.

Many counts were recorded for this clonotype. The V and J genes are TRBV25-1 and TRBJ2-3, with unresolved D. CDR1 MGHDK and CDR2 SYGVNS come from the germline V gene. The CDR3 covers 12 residues. Deletions cut 4 bases from V and 3 bases from J, with 5 bases between. The CDR3 DNA follows: TGTGCCAGCAGTGCCGGGACAGATACGCAGTATTTT. It yields the protein CASSAGTDTQYF. Looking up the rest from reference TRBV25-1 and TRBJ2-3 gives the full variable domain: EADIYQTPRYLVIGTGKKITLECSQTMGHDKMYWYQQDPGMELHLIHYSYGVNSTEKGDLSSESTVSRIRTEHFPLTLESARPSHTSQYLCASSAGTDTQYFGPGTRLTVL.

The rearrangement links TRBV5-1 to TRBJ2-5; D is uncertain. The ends were cut back, 4 bases at V and 0 bases at J, with 7 bases in the middle. Germline V gene sequence: CDR1 SGHRS, CDR2 YFSETQ. The CDR3 contains 13 residues. CDR3 nucleotide sequence: TGCGCCAGCAGCAGAACTAACCAAGAGACCCAGTACTTC. It encodes CASSRTNQETQYF.

The V call is TRBV27, the J call TRBJ2-1, with 10 bases aligning to TRBD1. The CDR3 has 15 residues. CDR1 and CDR2 (germline): MNHEY, SMNVEV (reference sequence). V was pared by 3 bases and J by 5 bases, with 4 bases of the junction left unmatched. CDR3 DNA sequence: TGTGCCAGCAGTTTGACAGGGGGCCCTAACAATGAGCAGTTCTTC. It is translated as CASSLTGGPNNEQFF.

This clonotype turned up a few times. The chain is built from TRBV6-1 and TRBJ1-5, with D hard to call. The CDR3 has 11 residues. CDR1 and CDR2 from the germline V gene are MNHNS and SASEGT. Trimming removed 4 bases at V and 5 bases at J, with 3 bases between. The CDR3 spells CASSGDQPQHF. DNA of the CDR3: TGTGCCAGCAGTGGGGATCAGCCCCAGCATTTT.

The V and J genes are TRBV20-1 and TRBJ2-1, with 11 bases matching TRBD2. The CDR3 totals 15 residues. Per germline, CDR1 DFQATT and CDR2 SNEGSKA (reference sequence). Trimming took 6 bases from V and 6 from J; bases not matched to a gene: 10. The CDR3 reads CSAVIGTSGTNEQFF. The DNA for the CDR3 is TGCAGTGCCGTAATCGGGACTAGCGGAACCAATGAGCAGTTCTTC.

This clonotype was picked up a small number of times. The CDR3 DNA is TGTGCCAGCAGGGGACTAGCGGATATATACAATGAGCAGTTCTTC. Protein sequence: CASRGLADIYNEQFF. V is TRBV2 and J is TRBJ2-1; 11 nucleotides agree with TRBD2. Trimming removed 6 bases from V and 4 bases from J; junction bases left unmatched: 5. Germline lookup yields CDR1 SNHLY and CDR2 FYNNEI. This CDR3 is built from 15 residues.

This clonotype occurred many times. V is TRBV20-1 and J is TRBJ2-7; no firm D call. CDR3 length: 14 residues. V lost 3 bases and J lost 2, with 14 bases in between. Germline assignment: CDR1 DFQATT and CDR2 SNEGSKA (reference sequence). The CDR3 loop is CSASVARTTYEQYF. CDR3 bases: TGCAGTGCTAGTGTAGCCCGCACAACCTACGAGCAGTACTTC.

This clonotype was counted at least ten times. This chain uses TRBV12-3 or TRBV12-4 with TRBJ2-1, with TRBD1 matching 11 bases. The ends lost 6 bases at V and 5 bases at J; junction bases unmatched: 6. CDR3 length equals 15 residues. DNA of the CDR3: TGTGCCAGCAGCCGGGGACAGGGGGTCCACAATGAGCAGTTCTTC. The encoded protein is CASSRGQGVHNEQFF.

The sample holds a few counts of this clonotype. The rearrangement uses TRBV6-5 and TRBJ2-2; no reliable D call. Germline V lookup: CDR1 MNHEY, CDR2 SVGAGI. The CDR3 loop spans 15 amino acids. The ends were cut back, 4 bases at V and 1 base at J, with 10 bases in the middle. As DNA, the CDR3 is TGTGCCAGCAGTTTAGCATCACTGAACACCGGGGAGCTGTTTTTT. This encodes CASSLASLNTGELFF.

This clonotype was observed a few times. The genes are TRBV11-2 and TRBJ1-1; TRBD1 agrees at 7 bases. The CDR3 covers 16 residues. The V gene end was trimmed by 5 bases and the J gene end by 4 bases; junction bases not matched to a gene: 13. The germline V gene encodes CDR1 SGHAT and CDR2 FQNNGV. CDR3 amino acids: CASSTTGMVGGTEAFF. The CDR3 DNA reads TGTGCCAGCAGCACGACAGGGATGGTGGGTGGCACTGAAGCTTTCTTT.

This clonotype was recorded many times. The gene calls are TRBV20-1 and TRBJ2-3; D might be TRBD2 (6 bases). The CDR3 length is 14 residues. The germline V gene has CDR1 DFQATT and CDR2 SNEGSKA (reference sequence). V was shortened by 4 bases and J by 1 base, with 12 bases between the two germline ends. The CDR3 is CSAIPWGGTDTQYF. The CDR3 bases are TGCAGTGCTATCCCCTGGGGGGGCACAGATACGCAGTATTTT.

This clonotype was detected ten times or more. In nucleotides, the CDR3 is TGTGCCAGCAGTTTGTCCGGAGGCAGCTCTTACGAGCAGTACTTC. It encodes CASSLSGGSSYEQYF. The gene calls are TRBV12-3 or TRBV12-4 and TRBJ2-7, with D perhaps matching TRBD2 (5 bases). Trimming took off 3 bases at V and 4 bases at J, with 16 bases between the two ends. This CDR3 region has 15 residues.

On this clonotype: The junction does not match germline at one end; this may be a read error. The CDR3 region has the DNA TGTGCCACCAGTGAGTGGACGGAACCTCAAGAGACCCCGTACTTC. It translates to CATSEWTEPQETPYF. J is TRBJ2-5 and V is TRBV24-1; no clear D gene. In germline, CDR1 is KGHDR, CDR2 SFDVKD. There are 15 residues in the CDR3.

The chain links TRBV20-1 to TRBJ2-4; tentatively, D is TRBD1 or TRBD2 (5 bases each). The CDR3 totals 17 residues. Germline V gene sequence: CDR1 DFQATT, CDR2 SNEGSKA (reference sequence). The V gene lost 1 base and the J gene lost 2 bases, with 18 bases spanning the gap. The CDR3 region is CSARGDGHARTKNIQYF. CDR3 in DNA: TGCAGTGCTAGAGGGGACGGCCATGCCCGGACCAAAAACATTCAGTACTTC.

This clonotype has just a few counts. This rearrangement joins TRBV7-2 to TRBJ2-1; D gene unclear. Germline V gene lookup returns CDR1 SGHTA and CDR2 FQGNSA. The CDR3 has 12 residues. V was clipped by 5 bases and J by 10 bases, with 12 bases between them. CDR3 amino acids: CASSREALEQFF. The CDR3 DNA is TGTGCCAGCAGCCGAGAGGCTTTGGAGCAGTTCTTC. The full variable domain, its missing parts supplied by reference TRBV7-2 and TRBJ2-1, is GAGVSQSPSNKVTEKGKDVELRCDPISGHTALYWYRQSLGQGLEFLIYFQGNSAPDKSGLPSDRFSAERTGGSVSTLTIQRTQQEDSAVYLCASSREALEQFFGPGTRLTVL.

This chain uses TRBV24-1 with TRBJ2-3, with 10 bases that match TRBD2. The V gene's germline CDR1 is KGHDR and CDR2 SFDVKD. Unmatched junction bases numbered 5, after V lost 5 bases and J lost 4 bases. This CDR3 is built from 15 residues. CDR3 in DNA: TGTGCCACCAGTGTCAAAGCGGGAGGGCCAGATACGCAGTATTTT. This translates into CATSVKAGGPDTQYF.

V usage is TRBV20-1 and J usage is TRBJ1-1; D uncertain. The germline CDR1 and CDR2 sequences are DFQATT and SNEGSKA (reference sequence). V shed 5 bases and J shed 2 bases, with 6 bases lying between them. The CDR3 consists of 11 residues. The CDR3 bases are TGCAGTGCTTCGACCAACACTGAAGCTTTCTTT. This translates into CSASTNTEAFF.

This clonotype has just a few counts. J is TRBJ1-1 and V is TRBV18; weak D call: TRBD1 (6 bases). Germline lookup yields CDR1 KGHSH and CDR2 LQKENI. The CDR3 runs to 14 residues. Trimming pared 5 bases from V and 8 bases from J, leaving 18 bases between. The CDR3: CASSSLGGSEEAFF. The DNA for the CDR3 is TGTGCCAGCTCATCCTTAGGGGGGTCCGAGGAAGCTTTCTTT.

The CDR3 spells CAWSVSGTDTQYF. The CDR3 nucleotides read TGTGCCTGGAGCGTCAGTGGCACAGATACGCAGTATTTT. The V gene is TRBV30, the J gene TRBJ2-3; D gene ambiguous. The germline CDR1 and CDR2 sequences are GTSNPN and SVGIG (reference sequence). This CDR3 is 13 amino acids long. V lost 3 bases, J lost 1 base, and 8 bases lay in between.

The chain joins TRBV5-1 to TRBJ2-2; D is unresolved. Trimming took 1 base from V and 1 from J, leaving 8 bases between them. The CDR3 consists of 15 residues. The germline CDR1 and CDR2 sequences are SGHRS and YFSETQ. CDR3 in amino acids: CASSLTTVNTGELFF. In DNA form, the CDR3 reads TGCGCCAGCAGCTTGACGACCGTGAACACCGGGGAGCTGTTTTTT.

This chain uses TRBV6-5 with TRBJ2-7; 8 bases align to TRBD2. V was pared by 3 bases and J by 4 bases, with 8 bases of the junction left unmatched. Germline V gene sequence: CDR1 MNHEY, CDR2 SVGAGI. The CDR3 covers 15 residues. For the CDR3, the DNA is TGTGCCAGCAGTTATGGGACTAGGGAAAAATACGAGCAGTACTTC. Its protein product is CASSYGTREKYEQYF.

A remark on this clonotype: Compared with germline, one end of the junction differs, possibly owing to a read error. The chain couples TRBV12-5 to TRBJ2-3, with 7 bases aligning to TRBD1. CDR1 and CDR2 from the germline V gene are LGHNT and FRNRAP. The CDR3 extends over 16 amino acids. CDR3 nucleotide sequence: TGTGCTAGTTGTTTGAAACAGGGGCCCACTCCAGATACGCAGTATTTT. Its translation: CASCLKQGPTPDTQYF.

In this sample, this clonotype turned up a few times. The genes are TRBV20-1 and TRBJ2-3, with D possibly being TRBD1 (5 bases). This CDR3 has 12 amino acids. Trimming took 5 bases from V and 8 from J, leaving 14 bases between them. Germline CDR1 reads DFQATT; CDR2 reads SNEGSKA (reference sequence). CDR3 DNA sequence: TGCAGTGCTTCCCCGGACATCTTTACGCAGTATTTT. Protein product: CSASPDIFTQYF.

The table lists this clonotype with a few counts. The rearrangement uses TRBV30 and TRBJ1-2; 7 bases fit TRBD1. CDR1 is GTSNPN and CDR2 is SVGIG in the germline V gene (reference sequence). The CDR3 runs 13 residues. With V trimmed by 0 bases and J by 7 bases, 5 bases remained unmatched. This chain's CDR3 is CAWSVRDRFGYTF. The CDR3 bases are TGTGCCTGGAGTGTACGGGACAGATTTGGCTACACCTTC.

This clonotype came up many times. The V and J genes are TRBV24-1 and TRBJ2-1; D tentatively reads TRBD1 or TRBD2 (5 bases each). Germline CDR1 is KGHDR and CDR2 is SFDVKD. The CDR3 extends over 15 amino acids. V lost 4 bases to trimming and J lost 11 bases, with 20 bases between them. The CDR3 reads CATSDGRDPFSQQFF. DNA of the CDR3: TGTGCCACCAGTGACGGCCGGGACCCGTTCTCACAGCAGTTCTTC.

This clonotype was detected only a few times. The chain combines TRBV20-1 with TRBJ2-2, with TRBD2 matching 8 bases. J was trimmed by 6 bases and V by 1 base; bases with no gene match: 4. CDR1 is DFQATT and CDR2 is SNEGSKA in the germline V gene (reference sequence). This CDR3 comprises 14 residues. The CDR3 nucleotides read TGCAGTGCTAGAGTCGGGAGGGCCCCCGGGGAGCTGTTTTTT. Its protein is CSARVGRAPGELFF.